This entry lists 26 T cell receptor beta chains sequenced from one sample in a study of cytomegalovirus exposure and HLA in healthy donors. The primer mix had 60 Vbeta and 13 Jbeta primers. Generated by immunoSEQ multiplex PCR, the TCRdb table keeps only in-frame clones and is missing some. The table records some 90,000 clones, 65% to 80% of them present only once. The sequencing sample was made of PBMCs. These receptors were collected from a female donor in good health and CMV-seropositive.

The chain combines TRBV5-6 with TRBJ2-1; D not certain. V dropped 0 bases and J dropped 7 bases, with 8 bases sitting between them. This CDR3 is 13 amino acids long. The V gene's germline CDR1 is SGHDT and CDR2 YYEEEE. CDR3 sequence: CASSLAPENEQFF. The CDR3 DNA reads as TGTGCCAGCAGCTTGGCCCCGGAGAATGAGCAGTTCTTC.

The rearrangement links TRBV28 to TRBJ1-5; D is possibly TRBD1 (6 bases). The germline V and J ends were trimmed by 3 bases and 5 bases, with 8 bases remaining between them. The CDR3 loop spans 13 amino acids. The germline V gene has CDR1 MDHEN and CDR2 SYDVKM. This CDR3 is CASSFPGDQPQHF. The CDR3 DNA follows: TGTGCCAGCAGTTTCCCAGGGGATCAGCCCCAGCATTTT.

The genes are TRBV7-2 and TRBJ1-5, with 9 nucleotides matching TRBD1. The CDR3 covers 13 residues. Germline CDR1 reads SGHTA; CDR2 reads FQGNSA. With V trimmed by 4 bases and J by 7 bases, 2 bases remained unmatched. CDR3: CASSWTGVQPQHF. The DNA of the CDR3 is TGTGCCAGCAGCTGGACAGGGGTCCAGCCCCAGCATTTT.

This clone was seen more than once but under ten times. The chain combines TRBV5-5 with TRBJ2-1; 7 nucleotides agree with TRBD2. The CDR3 extends over 15 amino acids. The germline V gene encodes CDR1 SGHKS and CDR2 YYEKEE (reference sequence). V was pared by 4 bases and J by 9 bases, with 13 bases of the junction left unmatched. The CDR3 nucleotides read TGTGCCAGCAGCCTAGGCGGGAGAGGATTTAGTGAGCAGTTCTTC. Its translation is CASSLGGRGFSEQFF.

The chain uses TRBV7-2 and TRBJ1-1, with D possibly matching TRBD1 (6 bases). The CDR3 is made up of 12 amino acids. V lost 5 bases, J lost 8 bases, and 12 bases lay in between. Germline V gives CDR1 SGHTA, CDR2 FQGNSA. This CDR3 is CASSLNRAEAFF. The CDR3 DNA sequence: TGTGCCAGCAGCCTCAACAGGGCCGAAGCTTTCTTT.

The CDR3 loop is CASSPRPGLAPETQYF. CDR3 sequence (DNA): TGTGCCAGCAGCCCCCGCCCGGGACTAGCCCCAGAGACCCAGTACTTC. The chain uses TRBV7-2 and TRBJ2-5; the match to TRBD2 covers 9 bases. CDR1 and CDR2 from the germline V gene are SGHTA and FQGNSA. There are 16 residues in the CDR3. The ends lost 5 bases at V and 4 bases at J; junction bases unmatched: 11.

This clone has a count of ten or more. This chain joins TRBV5-1 and TRBJ2-7, with a weak D call TRBD1 (5 bases). CDR3 length: 12 amino acids. V lost 4 bases to trimming and J lost 6 bases, with 11 bases between them. Germline V lookup: CDR1 SGHRS, CDR2 YFSETQ. The CDR3 coding sequence is TGCGCCAGCAGCATAGACAGAGGCGAGCAGTACTTC. It specifies CASSIDRGEQYF.

This sequence joins TRBV5-4 and TRBJ2-7, with D possibly TRBD1 on 5 matching bases. This CDR3 comprises 12 residues. The germline V gene has CDR1 SGHNT and CDR2 YYREEE (reference sequence). Trimming removed 2 bases at V and 3 bases at J, with 6 bases between. DNA of the CDR3: TGTGCCAGCAGCTTCCAGGGCTACGAGCAGTACTTC. Its translation: CASSFQGYEQYF.

The V call is TRBV30, the J call TRBJ1-2; 8 bases are a match to TRBD1. Trimming cost V 6 bases and J 4 bases; bases outside gene matches: 13. This CDR3 has 15 residues. CDR1 and CDR2 from the germline V gene are GTSNPN and SVGIG (reference sequence). CDR3 loop: CACRDRSLSPYGYTF. The CDR3 DNA sequence: TGTGCCTGCAGGGACAGGAGCCTCTCTCCCTATGGCTACACCTTC.

This chain uses TRBV5-8 with TRBJ1-2; 7 bases line up with TRBD1. From germline, CDR1 is SGHTS and CDR2 YDEGEE. With 1 base clipped from V and 11 bases from J, the junction kept 8 bases outside the gene matches. CDR3 length equals 13 residues. The CDR3 sequence is CASSLRRQGEYTF. CDR3 coding DNA: TGTGCCAGCAGCTTGCGGCGGCAGGGGGAGTACACCTTC.

The V call is TRBV7-2, the J call TRBJ2-3; tentatively, D is TRBD1 (7 bases). Trimming removed 5 bases at V and 5 bases at J, with 17 bases between. The CDR3 extends over 15 amino acids. In germline, CDR1 is SGHTA, CDR2 FQGNSA. CDR3 nucleotide sequence: TGTGCCAGCAGCGCGACGCGGCAGGGGGGAGATACGCAGTATTTT. Encoded protein: CASSATRQGGDTQYF.

Only one count was recorded for this clone. The chain is built from TRBV11-1 and TRBJ2-7; 8 nucleotides align to TRBD2. The CDR3 covers 15 residues. V dropped 5 bases and J dropped 3; count of bases not matched to a gene: 9. Looked up from germline, CDR1 is SGHAT and CDR2 is FQDESV (reference sequence). The CDR3 region is CASSSGLAMLYEQYF. In DNA form, the CDR3 reads TGTGCCAGCAGCAGCGGACTAGCCATGCTCTACGAGCAGTACTTC.

V gene TRBV30 combines with J gene TRBJ1-2; D perhaps matches TRBD1 (5 bases). This CDR3 is built from 14 residues. V was clipped by 4 bases and J by 4 bases, with 16 bases between them. Germline lookup yields CDR1 GTSNPN and CDR2 SVGIG (reference sequence). CDR3 nucleotides: TGTGCCTGGATTTCCGTCAGGGCTTCCTATGGCTACACCTTC. The encoded protein is CAWISVRASYGYTF.

The chain joins TRBV11-2 to TRBJ1-1, with D perhaps TRBD1 (5 bases). V lost 2 bases to trimming and J lost 5 bases, with 12 bases between them. The germline V gene encodes CDR1 SGHAT and CDR2 FQNNGV. The CDR3 is 14 residues long. The DNA for the CDR3 is TGTGCCAGCAGCTTAACAGGCCGGGAGACTGAAGCTTTCTTT. Translation gives CASSLTGRETEAFF.

As concerns this clone: This specimen includes other DNA sequences encoding the same CDR3. This chain links TRBV19 with TRBJ1-1; TRBD1 is a possible D gene (5 bases). V was trimmed by 3 bases and J by 2 bases, leaving 7 bases between them. CDR3 length equals 13 residues. Germline V CDR1 and CDR2: LNHDA, SQIVND (reference sequence). This chain's CDR3 is CASSMQGNTEAFF. CDR3 sequence (DNA): TGTGCCAGTAGTATGCAGGGTAACACTGAAGCTTTCTTT. The entire variable domain, with the rest obtained from reference TRBV19 and TRBJ1-1, is as follows: DGGITQSPKYLFRKEGQNVTLSCEQNLNHDAMYWYRQDPGQGLRLIYYSQIVNDFQKGDIAEGYSVSREKKESFPLTVTSAQKNPTAFYLCASSMQGNTEAFFGQGTRLTVV.

The rearrangement uses TRBV30 and TRBJ1-5; TRBD1 is a possible D gene (5 bases). CDR3 length: 14 amino acids. V was trimmed by 4 bases and J by 2 bases, leaving 12 bases between them. The germline V gene encodes CDR1 GTSNPN and CDR2 SVGIG (reference sequence). In nucleotides, the CDR3 is TGTGCCTGGACGGGAGGGGTCGGCAATCAGCCCCAGCATTTT. The encoded protein is CAWTGGVGNQPQHF.

The rearrangement uses TRBV28 and TRBJ2-7, with 12 bases matching TRBD1. In germline, CDR1 is MDHEN, CDR2 SYDVKM. The CDR3 sequence is 15 residues long. V dropped 4 bases and J dropped 6; count of bases not matched to a gene: 7. As DNA, the CDR3 is TGTGCCAGCAGTTCTATGGGACAGGGGGCGGGCGAGCAGTACTTC. Its translation: CASSSMGQGAGEQYF.

CDR3 sequence reads: CATSSDRGEQYF. CDR3 nucleotides: TGTGCCACCAGCAGCGACAGGGGGGAGCAGTACTTC. The chain joins TRBV15 to TRBJ2-5, with 9 bases identical to TRBD1. Germline CDR1 is LNHNV and CDR2 is YYDKDF (reference sequence). This CDR3 comprises 12 residues. Trimming at V came to 3 bases and at J to 11 bases, leaving 4 bases not matched to a gene.

V usage is TRBV29-1 and J usage is TRBJ2-7; 10 bases match TRBD1. With V trimmed by 4 bases and J by 5 bases, 5 bases remained unmatched. Per the germline V gene, CDR1 is SQVTM and CDR2 is ANQGSEA. The CDR3 sequence is 13 residues long. CDR3 sequence (DNA): TGCAGCGTTGGCGGGACAGGGGACCACGAGCAGTACTTC. It encodes CSVGGTGDHEQYF.

The V and J genes are TRBV30 and TRBJ1-2; D is undetermined. The V end lost 2 bases, the J end lost 6 bases, and 13 bases lay between the germline ends. The CDR3 covers 13 residues. Germline V CDR1 and CDR2: GTSNPN, SVGIG (reference sequence). The CDR3 DNA is TGTGCCTGGAGTCTCGGGAGGGTTCATGGCTACACCTTC. Its protein product is CAWSLGRVHGYTF.

The chain joins TRBV15 to TRBJ1-4; D ambiguous. CDR3 size: 14 residues. Per germline, CDR1 LNHNV and CDR2 YYDKDF (reference sequence). Trimming took 4 bases from V and 5 from J, leaving 11 bases between them. The CDR3 spells CATSIRLENEKLFF. In DNA, the CDR3 is TGTGCCACCAGCATAAGGCTAGAGAATGAAAAACTGTTTTTT.

This clone appeared a few times. The chain combines TRBV4-2 with TRBJ1-3; TRBD1 agrees at 7 bases. The trim removed 4 bases at V and 6 bases at J, leaving 9 bases unmatched. This CDR3 is built from 15 residues. Germline V gene data show CDR1 as LGHNA and CDR2 as YNFKEQ. The CDR3 DNA reads TGTGCCAGCAGCCTCCAAACAGGGGTACTAAACACCATATATTTT. It codes for CASSLQTGVLNTIYF.

V and J are TRBV2 and TRBJ1-2, with 7 bases aligning to TRBD1. Germline V gene lookup returns CDR1 SNHLY and CDR2 FYNNEI. This CDR3 has 14 amino acids. The J segment lost 2 bases and the V segment lost 6 bases, leaving 6 bases of the junction unmatched. CDR3 amino acids: CASSDRTGNYGYTF. The CDR3 DNA is TGTGCCAGCAGCGATAGGACAGGAAACTATGGCTACACCTTC.

The chain carries TRBV6-5 and TRBJ2-1; the D gene is possibly TRBD2 (6 bases). The V and J ends lost 7 bases and 7 bases respectively, with 14 bases between them. The germline V gene has CDR1 MNHEY and CDR2 SVGAGI. The CDR3 extends over 13 amino acids. The CDR3 coding sequence is TGTGCCAGCATCCCCCCGGGGAGGAATGAGCAGTTCTTC. Its protein is CASIPPGRNEQFF.

This clone was detected a few times. The chain recombines TRBV10-3 with TRBJ1-1; D might be TRBD1 (5 bases). Trimming took 3 bases from V and 3 from J, leaving 14 bases between them. The germline V gene encodes CDR1 ENHRY and CDR2 SYGVKD. CDR3 length: 15 residues. CDR3 sequence (DNA): TGTGCCATCAGTGACAAGGGACTGAGGGACACTGAAGCTTTCTTT. Translated: CAISDKGLRDTEAFF.

The chain carries TRBV2 and TRBJ1-1; weak D call: TRBD1 (5 bases). Germline values: CDR1 SNHLY, CDR2 FYNNEI. The CDR3 runs to 14 residues. Deletions cut 7 bases from V and 1 base from J, with 13 bases between. The CDR3 loop reads CASNGRVGNTEAFF. CDR3 nucleotide sequence: TGTGCCAGCAACGGCAGGGTCGGGAACACTGAAGCTTTCTTT.